This T cell receptor beta chain was identified during a study of memory CD4+ T cells and cytomegalovirus serostatus. In the original analysis: After removing out-of-frame reads, 2 million to 2.5 million distinct TCRbeta sequences remained. Assay: immunoSEQ multiplex PCR; the TCRdb copy retains only in-frame clones and omits some. The DNA gave D and trimming, while V, J and clone size come from that table. The sample lists about 59,000 clones; about 81% were seen once. The germline V gene has CDR1 SGHTA and CDR2 FQGTGA. This CDR3 is 14 amino acids long. Losses at the gene ends were 5 bases for V and 7 bases for J; bases not matched to a gene: 6. Single viable CD3+CD4+CD8-CD45RO+ cells were sorted as the memory CD4+ T cells.

The sequenced sample consisted of memory CD4+ T cells from blood. This chain uses TRBV7-3 with TRBJ2-7; 12 positions match TRBD2. The source is an adult in good health and CMV-seronegative. This CDR3 reads CASSRLAGAGEQYF. CDR3 in DNA: TGTGCCAGCAGCAGACTAGCGGGAGCGGGGGAGCAGTACTTC. Combining the CDR3 with reference TRBV7-3 and TRBJ2-7 gives the whole variable domain GAGVSQTPSNKVTEKGKYVELRCDPISGHTALYWYRQSLGQGPEFLIYFQGTGAADDSGLPNDRFFAVRPEGSVSTLKIQRTERGDSAVYLCASSRLAGAGEQYFGPGTRLTVT.